The 14 T cell receptor beta chains listed next were all sequenced from one sample in a study of blood T cell repertoires in COVID-19. TCRdb keeps only in-frame clones here, not all; method: immunoSEQ multiplex PCR. Of roughly 120,000 clones listed, about 84% were seen once; the top ten hold around 5%. The sample consisted of peripheral blood. These receptor sequences come from a human donor in a cohort sampled during active COVID-19.

This clone was counted a single time. V gene TRBV28 combines with J gene TRBJ2-1; possibly TRBD2 for D (5 bases). Germline CDR1 is MDHEN and CDR2 is SYDVKM. The V gene lost 4 bases and the J gene lost 9 bases, with 16 bases spanning the gap. The CDR3 extends over 14 amino acids. This CDR3 is CASSSPFLAIEQFF. CDR3 coding DNA: TGTGCCAGCAGTTCCCCCTTCCTAGCTATTGAGCAGTTCTTC.

This chain links TRBV7-8 with TRBJ1-2; 9 nucleotides match TRBD1. The CDR3 has 16 amino acids. V trimming: 4 bases; J trimming: 2 bases; junction bases outside the gene matches: 8. Per germline, CDR1 SGHVS and CDR2 FQNEAQ. CDR3 nucleotides: TGTGCCAGCAGCTCCGGGACAGGGATGGGAAACTATGGCTACACCTTC. This translates into CASSSGTGMGNYGYTF.

This clone was seen a single time. The chain has TRBV29-1 and TRBJ2-1; 7 nucleotides match TRBD2. CDR1 and CDR2 (germline): SQVTM, ANQGSEA. The V segment lost 6 bases and the J segment 2 bases; nucleotides outside the gene matches: 13. This CDR3 region has 16 residues. CDR3: CSVGGELLRPYNEQFF. The CDR3 bases are TGCAGCGTGGGAGGGGAACTCTTGCGCCCCTACAATGAGCAGTTCTTC.

In DNA form, the CDR3 reads TGTGCCAGCAGTTTACCCAGGGGAGAGCAGTACTTC. Protein: CASSLPRGEQYF. The V gene is TRBV27, the J gene TRBJ2-7, with a weak D call TRBD1 (6 bases). This CDR3 has 12 residues. Germline V CDR1 and CDR2: MNHEY, SMNVEV (reference sequence). V was pared by 2 bases and J by 7 bases, with 9 bases between.

In its sample, this clone was seen once. The V and J genes are TRBV5-6 and TRBJ2-7; 8 nucleotides match TRBD2. CDR3 size: 16 residues. Germline V lookup: CDR1 SGHDT, CDR2 YYEEEE. The V and J ends lost 2 bases and 1 base, in that order; junction bases with no gene match: 8. The CDR3 bases are TGTGCCAGCAGCTTAAGGTCGGGAGGGGTGTCCTACGAGCAGTACTTC. Its translation: CASSLRSGGVSYEQYF. The full variable domain, with the rest looked up from reference TRBV5-6 and TRBJ2-7, is DAGVTQSPTHLIKTRGQQVTLRCSPKSGHDTVSWYQQALGQGPQFIFQYYEEEERQRGNFPDRFSGHQFPNYSSELNVNALLLGDSALYLCASSLRSGGVSYEQYFGPGTRLTVT.

CDR3 amino acids: CASSPGTGLGSNQPQHF. CDR3 sequence (DNA): TGTGCCAGCAGCCCCGGGACAGGCCTGGGATCCAATCAGCCCCAGCATTTT. The rearrangement joins TRBV4-2 to TRBJ1-5; TRBD1 aligns across 8 bases. V trimming: 4 bases; J trimming: 3 bases; junction bases outside the gene matches: 11. Germline V gives CDR1 LGHNA, CDR2 YNFKEQ. CDR3 size: 17 residues.

In this sample, this clone turned up a few times. V gene TRBV5-1 combines with J gene TRBJ1-4; TRBD1 might be the D (6 bases). Germline V gene sequence: CDR1 SGHRS, CDR2 YFSETQ. This CDR3 has 11 amino acids. Trimming left V 3 bases short and J 10 bases short, with 7 bases between. The CDR3: CASSSRGKLFF. The CDR3 DNA reads as TGCGCCAGCAGCTCCAGGGGAAAACTGTTTTTT.

V is TRBV28 and J is TRBJ2-7, with 9 bases aligning to TRBD2. Germline V CDR1 and CDR2: MDHEN, SYDVKM. This CDR3 contains 15 residues. V lost 8 bases and J lost 5; bases outside the gene matches: 13. In DNA form, the CDR3 reads TGTGCCAGCCGACTAGCGGTCTTGGACGCCCACGAGCAGTACTTC. As protein: CASRLAVLDAHEQYF.

The J gene is TRBJ2-7, the V gene TRBV5-1, with 10 positions matching TRBD1. With V trimmed by 2 bases and J by 5 bases, 7 bases remained unmatched. Germline-derived CDR1 and CDR2 are SGHRS and YFSETQ. This CDR3 is built from 15 residues. The CDR3 loop reads CASSFRPDRGNEQYF. CDR3 DNA: TGCGCCAGCAGCTTCCGGCCGGACAGGGGGAACGAGCAGTACTTC.

The chain recombines TRBV5-1 with TRBJ1-1; maybe TRBD1 (5 bases). The CDR3 extends over 13 amino acids. Per germline, CDR1 SGHRS and CDR2 YFSETQ. V lost 7 bases and J lost 3, with 13 bases in between. DNA of the CDR3: TGCGCCAGCCGATCAGGGTACGACACTGAAGCTTTCTTT. Its protein product is CASRSGYDTEAFF. Filled out from reference TRBV5-1 and TRBJ1-1, the complete variable domain reads KAGVTQTPRYLIKTRGQQVTLSCSPISGHRSVSWYQQTPGQGLQFLFEYFSETQRNKGNFPGRFSGRQFSNSRSEMNVSTLELGDSALYLCASRSGYDTEAFFGQGTRLTVV.

Worth noting for this clone: Given the absence of the conserved phenylalanine or tryptophan at the CDR3 end, a read error is likely. The DNA is omitted, as the CDR3 cannot be located on it reliably, and the CDR3 follows TCRdb's listing. The rearrangement links TRBV6-6 to TRBJ2-7; the table's D call, TRBD1, was not checked against the DNA. The CDR3 sequence runs 13 residues, both termini included. Germline V CDR1 and CDR2: MNHNY, SVGAGI (reference sequence). The CDR3 is CASSYSDRLLPIL.

The chain recombines TRBV29-1 with TRBJ2-7, with 10 bases aligning to TRBD2. The ends lost 6 bases at V and 6 bases at J; junction bases unmatched: 5. Germline CDR1 SQVTM, CDR2 ANQGSEA. The CDR3 is made up of 12 amino acids. The CDR3 DNA follows: TGCAGCGTAGAGCGGGAGGGTTTCGAGCAGTACTTC. Its translation: CSVEREGFEQYF.

V is TRBV5-6 and J is TRBJ1-3; maybe TRBD1 (6 bases). Trimming left V 4 bases short and J 0 bases short, with 23 bases between. This CDR3 is 19 amino acids long. Per the germline V gene, CDR1 is SGHDT and CDR2 is YYEEEE. CDR3: CASSRGAGVLTSSGNTIYF. The CDR3 bases are TGTGCCAGCAGCCGGGGGGCAGGGGTCCTAACCTCCTCTGGAAACACCATATATTTT.

This chain uses TRBV3-1 (or the pseudogene TRBV3-2) with TRBJ2-1; 14 bases map to TRBD2. The CDR3 length is 20 residues. The germline CDR1 and CDR2 sequences are LGHDT and YNNKEL (reference sequence). Losses at the gene ends were 0 bases for V and 9 bases for J; bases not matched to a gene: 16. The DNA for the CDR3 is TGTGCCAGCAGCCAAGATTTCGGGACTAGCGGGAGACGAGGGGGTATTGAGCAGTTCTTC. As protein: CASSQDFGTSGRRGGIEQFF.